These 31 T cell receptor beta chains were sequenced from one sample in a study of spatial heterogeneity in lung cancer. As for time point: sample taken at primary tumor resection. One entry per CDR3 protein results from TCRdb running MiXCR on the 5' RACE reads. Of 55,000 to 70,000 distinct CDR3 sequences in the sample, approximately 6.3% are singletons; the top ten hold about 15%. Source: PBMCs, taken at surgery. The receptor set was obtained from a female donor with early-stage non-small cell lung cancer.

This clonotype was recorded many times. The chain recombines TRBV28 with TRBJ2-7, with 7 bases lining up with TRBD2. Germline CDR1 MDHEN, CDR2 SYDVKM. The CDR3 has 13 residues. The junction had 6 bases not matched to a gene; V was cut back by 7 bases and J by 3 bases. The CDR3 loop reads CASIRRGDYEQYV. The CDR3 nucleotides are TGTGCCAGCATTCGTCGGGGGGACTACGAGCAGTACGTC.

This clonotype was recorded a few times. The rearrangement joins TRBV3-1 to TRBJ1-1; D remains ambiguous. This CDR3 contains 13 residues. In germline, CDR1 is LGHDT, CDR2 YNNKEL (reference sequence). V was clipped by 4 bases and J by 3 bases, with 9 bases between them. The CDR3 DNA reads TGTGCCAGCAGCCTCACCTTGGACACTGAAGCTTTCTTT. Its protein is CASSLTLDTEAFF.

By sample share, this clonotype is medium-sized (0.01 to 0.1%). This sequence joins TRBV14 and TRBJ1-6, with D possibly matching TRBD1 (6 bases). CDR3 length: 11 amino acids. V lost 4 bases to trimming and J lost 14 bases, with 9 bases between them. The V gene's germline CDR1 is SGHDN and CDR2 FVKESK. The CDR3 reads CASSPGGTLHF. CDR3 sequence (DNA): TGTGCCAGCAGCCCGGGGGGCACCCTCCACTTT.

Relative to its sample, this clonotype is medium-sized. V is TRBV5-1 and J is TRBJ2-7, with 7 bases lining up with TRBD1. After removal of 3 bases from V and 3 bases from J, the junction contained 9 bases not matched to a gene. Germline V gene data show CDR1 as SGHRS and CDR2 as YFSETQ. The CDR3 length is 15 residues. The CDR3, as DNA: TGCGCCAGCAGCTCCCGGACAGGACGGGGCTACGAGCAGTACTTC. Amino acids: CASSSRTGRGYEQYF.

In its sample, this clonotype was seen a few times. The chain combines TRBV12-3 or TRBV12-4 with TRBJ2-7; 11 bases map to TRBD2. Trimming took 8 bases from V and 4 from J; bases not matched to a gene: 10. The CDR3 covers 15 residues. In DNA form, the CDR3 reads TGTGCCAGCGGCTATAGCGGGAGGGGGGTTTACGAGCAGTACTTC. Amino acids: CASGYSGRGVYEQYF.

This chain uses TRBV19 with TRBJ2-3, with 9 nucleotides matching TRBD1. V lost 3 bases and J lost 4; bases outside the gene matches: 8. Per germline, CDR1 LNHDA and CDR2 SQIVND (reference sequence). The CDR3 is made up of 16 amino acids. In DNA form, the CDR3 reads TGTGCCAGTAGTATTAACAGGGGGCAAGTAGCAGATACGCAGTATTTT. This gives the protein CASSINRGQVADTQYF.

This clonotype occurred many times. CDR3 residues: CASSPGPLKPQHF. The CDR3 coding sequence is TGTGCCAGCAGCCCGGGACCCCTTAAGCCCCAGCATTTT. The chain couples TRBV28 to TRBJ1-5; D possibly corresponds to TRBD1 (5 bases). Germline V lookup: CDR1 MDHEN, CDR2 SYDVKM. The CDR3 length is 13 residues. Between the trimmed V and J ends, which lost 6 bases and 8 bases, there was a span of 14 bases.

This clonotype was observed at least ten times. The rearrangement links TRBV25-1 to TRBJ1-6; D possibly corresponds to TRBD1 (5 bases). With 6 bases removed from V and 6 bases from J, the gap between germline ends came to 15 bases. This CDR3 region has 15 residues. Germline CDR1 and CDR2: MGHDK and SYGVNS. The chain's CDR3 is CASSRDGYGNSPLHF. The CDR3 coding sequence is TGTGCCAGCAGCCGGGACGGATATGGTAATTCACCCCTCCACTTT.

This sequence joins TRBV20-1 and TRBJ1-3; perhaps TRBD1 as D (5 bases). Germline V gives CDR1 DFQATT, CDR2 SNEGSKA (reference sequence). The CDR3 loop spans 16 amino acids. The V gene lost 1 base and the J gene lost 3 bases, with 16 bases spanning the gap. The CDR3 nucleotides are TGCAGTGCTAGAGGTCTGGAGGGGCTGGATGGAAACACCATATATTTT. This translates into CSARGLEGLDGNTIYF.

This clonotype was seen at least ten times. V and J are TRBV20-1 and TRBJ2-5, with 10 bases matching TRBD2. V lost 0 bases and J lost 5; bases outside the gene matches: 6. The CDR3 is made up of 15 amino acids. CDR1 and CDR2 (germline): DFQATT, SNEGSKA (reference sequence). This CDR3 reads CSARDLAGEWETQYF. DNA for the CDR3: TGCAGTGCTAGAGATCTAGCGGGGGAGTGGGAGACCCAGTACTTC.

The chain has TRBV5-1 and TRBJ1-5, with TRBD1 as a possible D gene (6 bases). Trimming shortened V by 0 bases and J by 3 bases, and 10 bases separated the two germline ends. The CDR3 is made up of 15 amino acids. The V gene's germline CDR1 is SGHRS and CDR2 YFSETQ. The CDR3 spells CASSLGDTNNQPQHF. In DNA, the CDR3 is TGCGCCAGCAGCTTGGGGGACACAAACAATCAGCCCCAGCATTTT.

Many counts were recorded for this clonotype. V gene TRBV11-2 combines with J gene TRBJ2-1; no definite D call. Between the trimmed V and J ends, which lost 0 bases and 10 bases, there was a span of 10 bases. Germline V CDR1 and CDR2: SGHAT, FQNNGV. The length of the CDR3 is 13 residues. CDR3 in amino acids: CASSLERSNEQFF. The CDR3 coding sequence is TGTGCCAGCAGCTTAGAGCGTAGTAACGAGCAGTTCTTC.

The gene calls are TRBV30 and TRBJ1-5; the D gene is possibly TRBD1 (6 bases). Trimming shortened V by 4 bases and J by 5 bases, and 12 bases separated the two germline ends. The CDR3 runs 13 residues. From germline, CDR1 is GTSNPN and CDR2 SVGIG (reference sequence). The CDR3 here is CAWTGQRDQPQHF. In nucleotides, the CDR3 is TGTGCCTGGACTGGACAGAGAGATCAGCCCCAGCATTTT.

The V and J genes are TRBV7-2 and TRBJ1-3; D unclear. In germline, CDR1 is SGHTA, CDR2 FQGNSA. V was cut by 3 bases and J by 5 bases, with 11 bases left in between. This CDR3 has 14 amino acids. The CDR3: CASSLDGSRNTIYF. CDR3 DNA sequence: TGTGCCAGCAGCTTGGACGGTAGCCGAAACACCATATATTTT.

This clonotype was detected many times. The J gene is TRBJ2-2, the V gene TRBV7-6; D ambiguous. Germline V gene data show CDR1 as SGHVS and CDR2 as FNYEAQ. This CDR3 has 13 residues. V lost 0 bases and J lost 7, with 6 bases in between. The CDR3 DNA reads as TGTGCCAGCAGCTTAGCCGACGGCGGGGAGCTGTTTTTT. This sequence encodes CASSLADGGELFF. Together with reference TRBV7-6 and TRBJ2-2, the CDR3 gives the full variable domain: GAGVSQSPRYKVTKRGQDVALRCDPISGHVSLYWYRQALGQGPEFLTYFNYEAQQDKSGLPNDRFSAERPEGSISTLTIQRTEQRDSAMYRCASSLADGGELFFGEGSRLTVL.

This clonotype was observed many times. In DNA, the CDR3 is TGTGCCAGCAGCCTTGCGGGCCAGGGTGAGCAGTTCTTC. It encodes CASSLAGQGEQFF. The chain carries TRBV3-1 and TRBJ2-1, with D possibly called TRBD1 or TRBD2 (5 bases each). There are 13 residues in the CDR3. In germline, CDR1 is LGHDT, CDR2 YNNKEL (reference sequence). The V gene lost 4 bases and the J gene lost 9 bases, with 13 bases spanning the gap.

There are many counts of this clonotype. The chain joins TRBV12-3 or TRBV12-4 to TRBJ2-7, with D possibly TRBD2 on 5 matching bases. The CDR3 extends over 14 amino acids. The V gene lost 4 bases and the J gene lost 0 bases, with 10 bases spanning the gap. Here the CDR3 reads CASSSTGSSYEQYF. The CDR3 nucleotides read TGTGCCAGCAGTTCAACGGGAAGCTCCTACGAGCAGTACTTC.

Ten or more counts support this clonotype. This chain links TRBV24-1 with TRBJ1-1; D not resolved. Germline V gives CDR1 KGHDR, CDR2 SFDVKD. This CDR3 region has 13 residues. V was shortened by 4 bases and J by 0 bases, with 5 bases between the two germline ends. The CDR3 loop is CATSEGMNTEAFF. CDR3 DNA sequence: TGTGCCACCAGTGAAGGCATGAACACTGAAGCTTTCTTT.

This clonotype showed up many times. V is TRBV11-2 and J is TRBJ1-6; D is ambiguous. CDR3 length: 13 amino acids. With 1 base removed from V and 10 bases from J, the gap between germline ends came to 8 bases. Germline assignment: CDR1 SGHAT and CDR2 FQNNGV. The CDR3 DNA reads as TGTGCCAGCAGCTTAGGATCCACATCACCCCTCCACTTT. Its translation: CASSLGSTSPLHF.

This clonotype was found many times. The rearrangement uses TRBV4-2 and TRBJ2-7, with D possibly being TRBD2 (7 bases). The germline V gene has CDR1 LGHNA and CDR2 YNFKEQ. There are 18 residues in the CDR3. V lost 0 bases and J 2 bases, leaving 20 bases between the germline ends. CDR3 sequence (DNA): TGTGCCAGCAGCCAAGATCCGGGGGGCGGGGCAAATCCCTACGAGCAGTACTTC. Its protein is CASSQDPGGGANPYEQYF.

In this sample, this clonotype turned up many times. CDR3 nucleotide sequence: TGTGCCAGCAGTGAAGCGCAGGGGGCTAGCAATCAGCCCCAGCATTTT. Translating gives CASSEAQGASNQPQHF. This chain uses TRBV6-1 with TRBJ1-5, with 8 bases identical to TRBD1. The J segment lost 0 bases and the V segment lost 0 bases, leaving 1 base of the junction unmatched. The CDR3 is made up of 16 amino acids. CDR1 and CDR2 (germline): MNHNS, SASEGT.

This clonotype has ten or more counts. The chain links TRBV29-1 to TRBJ2-3; 7 nucleotides agree with TRBD1. The CDR3 covers 16 residues. The junction had 8 bases not matched to a gene; V was cut back by 0 bases and J by 2 bases. The germline gives CDR1 SQVTM, CDR2 ANQGSEA. The CDR3 nucleotides are TGCAGCGTTGAAGATCGTGAACAGGGGTTCACAGATACGCAGTATTTT. It translates to CSVEDREQGFTDTQYF.

This clonotype was counted ten times or more. The chain is built from TRBV2 and TRBJ2-2, with D perhaps assigned TRBD1 or TRBD2 (5 bases each). Germline values: CDR1 SNHLY, CDR2 FYNNEI. This CDR3 comprises 14 residues. Trimming removed 6 bases from V and 4 bases from J, with 12 bases in between. In DNA form, the CDR3 reads TGTGCCAGCAGCTTTTCAGGGACCACCGGGGAGCTGTTTTTT. Protein sequence: CASSFSGTTGELFF.

This clonotype has a handful of counts. The chain couples TRBV3-1 to TRBJ2-2; the D gene is possibly TRBD2 (5 bases). The V gene lost 1 base and the J gene lost 1 base, with 7 bases spanning the gap. Germline V lookup: CDR1 LGHDT, CDR2 YNNKEL (reference sequence). The CDR3 contains 15 residues. This chain's CDR3 is CASSQVEGNTGELFF. CDR3 bases: TGTGCCAGCAGCCAAGTCGAGGGGAACACCGGGGAGCTGTTTTTT.

This rearrangement joins TRBV12-3 or TRBV12-4 to TRBJ2-2; no definite D call. The CDR3 totals 15 residues. V was shortened by 3 bases and J by 4 bases, with 12 bases between the two germline ends. CDR3 DNA sequence: TGTGCCAGCAGTTTCAGTTCCAAGGGCACCGGGGAGCTGTTTTTT. It yields the protein CASSFSSKGTGELFF.

CDR3 DNA sequence: TGTGCCAGTAGTATAGGACAGGGGGTGCATGAGCAGTTCTTC. Translation gives CASSIGQGVHEQFF. The V call is TRBV19, the J call TRBJ2-1, with 9 bases that match TRBD1. V lost 1 base, J lost 8 bases, and 3 bases stayed unmatched. CDR1 and CDR2 (germline): LNHDA, SQIVND (reference sequence). The CDR3 contains 14 residues.

This clonotype was recorded at least ten times. The rearrangement joins TRBV7-9 to TRBJ1-1; 7 positions match TRBD1. Germline CDR1 reads SEHNR; CDR2 reads FQNEAQ (reference sequence). The J segment lost 6 bases and the V segment lost 1 base, leaving 5 bases of the junction unmatched. The CDR3 has 14 residues. The CDR3 region has the DNA TGTGCCAGCAGCTTAGACAGGGGAATAGCTGAAGCTTTCTTT. Residues: CASSLDRGIAEAFF.

The chain links TRBV5-1 to TRBJ1-1; D gene unclear. Trimming pared 4 bases from V and 1 base from J, leaving 11 bases between. The CDR3 length is 14 residues. Germline V gene sequence: CDR1 SGHRS, CDR2 YFSETQ. The CDR3 sequence: CASSTLTENTEAFF. The CDR3, as DNA: TGCGCCAGCAGCACCCTGACCGAGAACACTGAAGCTTTCTTT. Based on the CDR3 plus reference TRBV5-1 and TRBJ1-1, the full variable domain is KAGVTQTPRYLIKTRGQQVTLSCSPISGHRSVSWYQQTPGQGLQFLFEYFSETQRNKGNFPGRFSGRQFSNSRSEMNVSTLELGDSALYLCASSTLTENTEAFFGQGTRLTVV.

This clonotype was detected ten times or more. The gene calls are TRBV7-9 and TRBJ2-3; unclear D gene. In germline, CDR1 is SEHNR, CDR2 FQNEAQ (reference sequence). The CDR3 sequence is 16 residues long. Between the trimmed V and J ends, which lost 1 base and 1 base, there was a span of 12 bases. CDR3 residues: CASSLGTGGGTDTQYF. As DNA, the CDR3 is TGTGCCAGCAGCTTAGGCACCGGTGGGGGCACAGATACGCAGTATTTT.

The chain combines TRBV5-8 with TRBJ1-2; TRBD1 might be the D (5 bases). Germline V gives CDR1 SGHTS, CDR2 YDEGEE. Trimming left V 4 bases short and J 1 base short, with 11 bases between. This CDR3 spans 14 amino acids. The CDR3 here is CASSAGHLNYGYTF. The CDR3 DNA reads TGTGCCAGCAGCGCCGGACACCTTAACTATGGCTACACCTTC.

J is TRBJ2-7 and V is TRBV5-6; 7 bases agree with TRBD1. Germline-derived CDR1 and CDR2 are SGHDT and YYEEEE. After removal of 0 bases from V and 4 bases from J, the junction contained 7 bases not matched to a gene. The CDR3 covers 15 residues. The DNA of the CDR3 is TGTGCCAGCAGCTTGGGAGGGGGCTCGAGGTACGAGCAGTACGTC. This encodes CASSLGGGSRYEQYV.